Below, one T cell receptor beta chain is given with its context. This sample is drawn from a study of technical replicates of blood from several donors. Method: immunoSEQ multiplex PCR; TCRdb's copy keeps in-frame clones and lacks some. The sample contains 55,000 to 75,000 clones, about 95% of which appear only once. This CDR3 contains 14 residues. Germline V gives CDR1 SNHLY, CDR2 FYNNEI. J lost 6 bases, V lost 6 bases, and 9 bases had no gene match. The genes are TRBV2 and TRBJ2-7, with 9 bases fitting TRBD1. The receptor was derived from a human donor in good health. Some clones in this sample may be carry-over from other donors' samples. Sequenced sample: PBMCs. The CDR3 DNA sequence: TGTGCCAGCAGGATACTGGGACAGGGTGGCGAGCAGTACTTC. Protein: CASRILGQGGEQYF.